These 28 T cell receptor beta chains came from one sample sequenced in a study of T cells expressing NK-cell markers. TCRdb reprocessed the 5' RACE reads, keeping one entry per CDR3 protein, no DNA. Across almost 450,000 distinct CDR3 sequences, the top ten clones capture more than 7% of the sample. Input material: blood T cells: a sorted CD56 or NKG2C T cell subset, CD4+ or CD8+ T cells, or bulk PBMC T cells (not recorded which). These TCRs come from a woman between 18 and 70 years old in good health.

The chain is built from TRBV6-1 and TRBJ2-7; TCRdb's assignment of TRBD1 cannot be checked, as there is no DNA. Germline V lookup: CDR1 MNHNS, CDR2 SASEGT. CDR3 size: 15 residues. CDR3 in amino acids: CASSAPGQGAYEQYF.

The gene calls are TRBV7-2 and TRBJ2-4. This CDR3 contains 18 residues. Germline CDR1 and CDR2: SGHTA and FQGNSA. This chain's CDR3 is CASSLAIWEALAKNIQYF.

This chain connects TRBV6-4 to TRBJ1-6; TCRdb outputs TRBD1, but without DNA this stays unchecked. The germline V gene has CDR1 MRHNA and CDR2 SNTAGT. This CDR3 region has 13 residues. CDR3: CASSATQGSPLHF.

The CDR3 protein is CASSLPSAHYGYTF. This chain uses TRBV7-2 with TRBJ1-2. Germline CDR1 is SGHTA and CDR2 is FQGNSA. The CDR3 contains 14 residues.

The rearrangement joins TRBV4-1 to TRBJ2-3; the TRBD1 assignment by TCRdb is unverifiable without DNA. CDR1 is MGHRA and CDR2 is YSYEKL in the germline V gene. The CDR3 has 14 residues. CDR3 region: CASSYGRGTDTQYF.

The V gene is TRBV19, the J gene TRBJ2-6. There are 15 residues in the CDR3. Germline CDR1 LNHDA, CDR2 SQIVND (reference sequence). Here the CDR3 reads CASSTQSSGANVLTF.

The chain recombines TRBV4-1 with TRBJ1-1; TCRdb's assignment of TRBD1 cannot be checked, as there is no DNA. Looked up from germline, CDR1 is MGHRA and CDR2 is YSYEKL. The CDR3 extends over 14 amino acids. CDR3 region: CASSRPRENTEAFF.

J is TRBJ2-2 and V is TRBV12-3 or TRBV12-4. The CDR3 is made up of 15 amino acids. The CDR3 reads CASSFGLADTGELFF.

The CDR3 reads CSARPSLRDRGGYTGELFF. The J gene is TRBJ2-2, the V gene TRBV20-1; TCRdb lists TRBD1, though no DNA is available to test this call. Germline CDR1 DFQATT, CDR2 SNEGSKA (reference sequence). This CDR3 contains 19 residues.

The chain is built from TRBV10-3 and TRBJ2-5; the D call from TCRdb, TRBD2, cannot be confirmed without DNA. The CDR3 loop spans 14 amino acids. Germline CDR1 reads ENHRY; CDR2 reads SYGVKD. The CDR3 spells CAISTAGGPETQYF.

This chain connects TRBV4-3 to TRBJ2-2; the D call of TRBD1 rests on TCRdb alone, since no DNA is present to check it. The CDR3 consists of 14 residues. The germline CDR1 and CDR2 sequences are LGHNA and YSLEER. CDR3 loop: CTSSQDAPTGELFF.

This chain joins TRBV20-1 and TRBJ2-1. CDR1 DFQATT and CDR2 SNEGSKA come from the germline V gene (reference sequence). CDR3 length equals 13 residues. Here the CDR3 reads CSAPDYRIHEQFF.

The V and J genes are TRBV20-1 and TRBJ2-7. Germline V gene sequence: CDR1 DFQATT, CDR2 SNEGSKA (reference sequence). CDR3 length: 13 residues. This CDR3 reads CSARGRTWGEQYF.

V is TRBV7-2 and J is TRBJ2-7; TCRdb proposes TRBD2, but this gene call is untestable without DNA. The length of the CDR3 is 14 residues. Germline CDR1 and CDR2: SGHTA and FQGNSA. CDR3 region: CASSRLAGVGEQYF.

The CDR3 protein is CASSPQSGELFF. This chain links TRBV11-2 with TRBJ2-2. Germline lookup yields CDR1 SGHAT and CDR2 FQNNGV. This CDR3 is built from 12 residues.

The chain employs TRBV20-1 and TRBJ2-3; the TRBD1 assignment by TCRdb is unverifiable without DNA. Germline V gene lookup returns CDR1 DFQATT and CDR2 SNEGSKA (reference sequence). CDR3 length: 14 amino acids. The CDR3 sequence: CSATGSRGTDTQYF.

This chain links TRBV18 with TRBJ2-7. There are 13 residues in the CDR3. The germline V gene encodes CDR1 KGHSH and CDR2 LQKENI. The CDR3 here is CASSPLGTSEQYF.

The V and J genes are TRBV20-1 and TRBJ2-3; TCRdb indicates TRBD2, and absent DNA this call remains unverified. The CDR3 extends over 15 amino acids. CDR1 DFQATT and CDR2 SNEGSKA come from the germline V gene (reference sequence). CDR3 in amino acids: CSAREQRDSTDTQYF.

The gene calls are TRBV7-8 and TRBJ2-1. This CDR3 contains 16 residues. Per germline, CDR1 SGHVS and CDR2 FQNEAQ. Here the CDR3 reads CASSWRLSWTYNEQFF.

V usage is TRBV29-1 and J usage is TRBJ2-3; TCRdb proposes TRBD1, but this gene call is untestable without DNA. This CDR3 contains 11 residues. CDR1 is SQVTM and CDR2 is ANQGSEA in the germline V gene. CDR3 region: CSSAGADTQYF.

The genes are TRBV6-6 and TRBJ1-3; TCRdb gives TRBD1 as the D gene, but with no DNA this cannot be confirmed. The CDR3 covers 13 residues. Germline lookup yields CDR1 MNHNY and CDR2 SVGAGI (reference sequence). CDR3 protein: CASRTGQGNTIYF.

This chain links TRBV11-2 with TRBJ2-2; TCRdb selects TRBD2, and the lack of DNA leaves this call unchecked. Germline-derived CDR1 and CDR2 are SGHAT and FQNNGV. CDR3 length: 16 amino acids. The CDR3 here is CASSLSLRVQTGELFF.

The chain carries TRBV7-9 and TRBJ2-1; the TCRdb D gene call, TRBD2, has no DNA to confirm it. Per the germline V gene, CDR1 is SEHNR and CDR2 is FQNEAQ (reference sequence). This CDR3 region has 16 residues. CDR3 protein: CASSPRTSGIHNEQFF.

The chain is built from TRBV5-1 and TRBJ1-5. This CDR3 comprises 15 residues. Germline V gene sequence: CDR1 SGHRS, CDR2 YFSETQ. CDR3 in amino acids: CASSFEGNSNQPQHF.

The J gene is TRBJ2-7, the V gene TRBV19; TCRdb reports TRBD1, a call that lacks DNA to check it against. The germline V gene has CDR1 LNHDA and CDR2 SQIVND (reference sequence). The CDR3 consists of 15 residues. The CDR3 protein is CASSIFGTASYEQYF.

The rearrangement joins TRBV6-1 to TRBJ2-7; TCRdb picks TRBD2, but there is no DNA to check that call. Germline V lookup: CDR1 MNHNS, CDR2 SASEGT. This CDR3 is 14 amino acids long. The chain's CDR3 is CASRNSGRVNEQYF.

The V call is TRBV24-1, the J call TRBJ1-4; no DNA is available, so the TRBD1 call from TCRdb remains unchecked. CDR1 and CDR2 from the germline V gene are KGHDR and SFDVKD. There are 15 residues in the CDR3. This chain's CDR3 is CATSDPGQAREKLFF.

The rearrangement links TRBV6-2 or TRBV6-3 to TRBJ2-5; TCRdb outputs TRBD2, but without DNA this stays unchecked. The CDR3 spans 19 residues. CDR1 MNHEY and CDR2 SVGEGT come from the germline V gene. The chain's CDR3 is CASSIRPGTSGRMVETQYF.